The rows below give T cell receptor beta chains drawn from one sample of a study of cytomegalovirus exposure and HLA in healthy donors. Measured with immunoSEQ multiplex PCR; TCRdb has only the in-frame clones, and not every one. The table records roughly 81,000 clones, around 80% of them present only once. Sequenced input: PBMCs. These receptors all come from a man younger than 40 in good health and CMV-seronegative. Each CDR3 is given with its conserved first and last residue. Each record gives: V gene, J gene, D gene, clone size, CDR3 DNA, CDR3 protein. The D gene is left open where the match is weak. Where a row states a size, it is once, few, many or the class of an expanded clone; other rows omit it.

TRBV5-6	TRBJ2-7	TRBD2	.	TGTGCCAGCAGCTGGCTAGCGGGAGCGACCTACGAGCAGTACTTC	CASSWLAGATYEQYF
TRBV6-6	TRBJ2-1	TRBD2	.	TGTGCCAGCAGACAGACTAGCGGGAGTTCCAATGAGCAGTTCTTC	CASRQTSGSSNEQFF
TRBV18	TRBJ2-1	TRBD2	.	TGTGCCAGCTCACCAGGACTAGCGGGCCTAGGTGAGCAGTTCTTC	CASSPGLAGLGEQFF
TRBV5-1	TRBJ2-5	.	.	TGCGCCAGCAGCTTGGATAGGAGAAGGGAGACCCAGTACTTC	CASSLDRRRETQYF
TRBV30	TRBJ1-2	TRBD1	once	TGTGCCTGGAGTAGGGACAGGGGGCGGGATGGCTACACCTTC	CAWSRDRGRDGYTF
TRBV5-1	TRBJ1-3	TRBD1	.	TGCGCCAGGTTAACAGGGGGTGTTAACTCTGGAAACACCATATATTTT	CARLTGGVNSGNTIYF
TRBV29-1	TRBJ1-1	.	.	TGCAGCGTTGGTTCAGGGAACACTGAAGCTTTCTTT	CSVGSGNTEAFF
TRBV27	TRBJ2-1	TRBD2	.	TGTGCCAGCAGCGCGACTAGCGGCTCCTACAATGAGCAGTTCTTC	CASSATSGSYNEQFF
TRBV14	TRBJ2-7	.	.	TGTGCCAGCAGCCAAGTTACCAGGAACGGGGCCTACGAGCAGTACTTC	CASSQVTRNGAYEQYF
TRBV18	TRBJ2-3	TRBD1	.	TGTGCCAGCTCACTAGGACAGGGCACAGATACGCAGTATTTT	CASSLGQGTDTQYF
TRBV19	TRBJ2-7	.	.	TGTGCCAGTAGTATGGCATCGCCCTACGAGCAGTACTTC	CASSMASPYEQYF
TRBV13	TRBJ2-2	TRBD1	.	TGTGCCAGCAACGTCGGGGGGACAGGGGTCGGCGGGGAGCTGTTTTTT	CASNVGGTGVGGELFF
TRBV28	TRBJ2-7	TRBD2	.	TGTGCCAGCAGTTTCCTAGCGGACCACTCCTACGAGCAGTACTTC	CASSFLADHSYEQYF
TRBV5-4	TRBJ1-2	.	once	TGTGCCAGCAGCGGTCGACCCGGTGGAGTTAACTATGGCTACACCTTC	CASSGRPGGVNYGYTF
TRBV6-5	TRBJ1-4	.	.	TGTGCCAGCAGTTACCGGGGGAATGAAAAACTGTTTTTT	CASSYRGNEKLFF
TRBV7-6	TRBJ2-2	.	.	TGTGCCAGCAGCTTACTTACCGGGGAGCTGTTTTTT	CASSLLTGELFF
TRBV29-1	TRBJ2-5	.	.	TGCAGCGTTGTTAGGGGAGGAGAGACCCAGTACTTC	CSVVRGGETQYF
TRBV29-1	TRBJ2-4	TRBD2	.	TGCAGCGCCGGGGGGGGAGGGAGAAACATTCAGTACTTC	CSAGGGGRNIQYF
TRBV28	TRBJ1-2	.	few	TGTGCCAGCAGCTCCCCCGGGACAAGGTCTTTTCTCTCTGGCTACACCTTC	CASSSPGTRSFLSGYTF
TRBV6-5	TRBJ1-2	TRBD1	.	TGTGCCAGCAGCAGACAGGGAGCGGACTATGGCTACACCTTC	CASSRQGADYGYTF
TRBV7-9	TRBJ2-7	.	.	TGTTCCAGCAGCTTAAATCTAGTAATGGAGGAGCAGTACTTC	CSSSLNLVMEEQYF
TRBV6-5	TRBJ1-2	TRBD1	.	TGTGCCAGCAGTTACTCGGGACAGGGTTTAAGGTCTGGCTACCCCTTC	CASSYSGQGLRSGYPF
TRBV7-4	TRBJ1-1	TRBD1	.	TGTGCCAGCAGCTTAGGTCCATTTGGGACAGGGGGAGGGGGGAACACTGAAGCTTTCTTT	CASSLGPFGTGGGGNTEAFF
TRBV18	TRBJ2-2	.	.	TGTGCCAGCTCACCAAGGAGCGGGGAGCTGTTTTTT	CASSPRSGELFF
TRBV6-5	TRBJ2-7	.	.	TGTGCCAGCAGTTACGCCAACAGGGACGAGCAGTACTTC	CASSYANRDEQYF
TRBV28	TRBJ1-5	.	.	TGTGCCAGCAGCCCTGGGGGGGACTATAGCAATCAGCCCCAGCATTTT	CASSPGGDYSNQPQHF
TRBV28	TRBJ2-3	TRBD2	.	TGTGCCAGCAACCGGGAGGGCCGAGATACGCAGTATTTT	CASNREGRDTQYF
TRBV9	TRBJ1-3	.	.	TGTGCCAGCAGCGTAGACCCCTTCAGCGGGGAGGACACCATATATTTT	CASSVDPFSGEDTIYF
TRBV5-4	TRBJ1-1	.	.	TGTGCCAGCAGCTGGGGCAAGGCCGTGAACACTGAAGCTTTCTTT	CASSWGKAVNTEAFF
TRBV18	TRBJ2-3	TRBD1	.	TGTGCCAGCTCCCCCGGGACAGGCTCCCGGGATACGCAGTATTTT	CASSPGTGSRDTQYF
TRBV7-8	TRBJ2-7	.	.	TGTGCCAGCTCCTTATCCTACGAGCAGTACTTC	CASSLSYEQYF
TRBV7-9	TRBJ1-6	.	.	TGTGCCAGCAGCTACCTTGGACAGAATTCACCCCTCCACTTT	CASSYLGQNSPLHF
TRBV10-2	TRBJ2-3	.	few	TGCGCCAGCAGTGAGGAACTTAGGGGTACGCAGTATTTT	CASSEELRGTQYF
TRBV5-1	TRBJ2-1	TRBD2	.	TGCGCCAGCAGCCCACGGACTAGCGCCTCCTACAATGAGCAGTTCTTC	CASSPRTSASYNEQFF
TRBV28	TRBJ2-7	.	.	TGTGCCAGCAGCCAGGCAGGTTACGAGCAGTACTTC	CASSQAGYEQYF
TRBV1	TRBJ1-2	.	.	TGCACCAGCAGCGGTCAGGGAAGGTATGGCTACACCTTC	CTSSGQGRYGYTF
TRBV14	TRBJ2-6	.	.	TGTGCCAGCAGCCACCTACCTGGGGCCAACGTCCTGACTTTC	CASSHLPGANVLTF
TRBV4-2	TRBJ2-6	TRBD1	.	TGTGCCAGCAGCGGCCACAGGGGCTCTGGGGCCAACGTCCTGACTTTC	CASSGHRGSGANVLTF
TRBV28	TRBJ2-7	.	.	TGTGCCAGCAGTTTGGGCACTCCCTACGAGCAGTACTTC	CASSLGTPYEQYF
TRBV5-1	TRBJ2-2	TRBD2	.	TGCGCCAGCATGGAAACTAGCGTTCCGGGGGAGCTGTTTTTT	CASMETSVPGELFF
TRBV27	TRBJ2-5	.	.	TGTGCCAGCAGTTTAGGGGGCGTCTGGCAAGAGACCCAGTACTTC	CASSLGGVWQETQYF
TRBV6-1	TRBJ2-2	.	.	TGTGCCAGCATCAAGGCGGGGATCACCGGGGAGCTGTTTTTT	CASIKAGITGELFF
TRBV28	TRBJ1-5	TRBD1	.	TGTGCCAGCAGCCCGGGACAGGTTTCTTATCAGCCCCAGCATTTT	CASSPGQVSYQPQHF
TRBV28	TRBJ1-1	.	.	TGTGCCAGCAGTTTCTTAACGGGAGGGATAGGTGAAGCTTTCTTT	CASSFLTGGIGEAFF
TRBV6-5	TRBJ1-2	.	.	TGTGCCAGCAGTTACGAGATTAACTATGGCTACACCTTC	CASSYEINYGYTF
TRBV7-2	TRBJ2-7	.	.	TGTGCCAGCAGCTTAGAATGGGGAGTAGGGGAGGCCTACGAGCAGTACTTC	CASSLEWGVGEAYEQYF
TRBV18	TRBJ2-3	.	.	TGTGCCAGCTCACCAGACAGATCCATCACAGATACGCAGTATTTT	CASSPDRSITDTQYF
TRBV7-6	TRBJ2-3	.	.	TGTGCCAGCAGCTTAGTGGGGGCCCAAGATACGCAGTATTTT	CASSLVGAQDTQYF